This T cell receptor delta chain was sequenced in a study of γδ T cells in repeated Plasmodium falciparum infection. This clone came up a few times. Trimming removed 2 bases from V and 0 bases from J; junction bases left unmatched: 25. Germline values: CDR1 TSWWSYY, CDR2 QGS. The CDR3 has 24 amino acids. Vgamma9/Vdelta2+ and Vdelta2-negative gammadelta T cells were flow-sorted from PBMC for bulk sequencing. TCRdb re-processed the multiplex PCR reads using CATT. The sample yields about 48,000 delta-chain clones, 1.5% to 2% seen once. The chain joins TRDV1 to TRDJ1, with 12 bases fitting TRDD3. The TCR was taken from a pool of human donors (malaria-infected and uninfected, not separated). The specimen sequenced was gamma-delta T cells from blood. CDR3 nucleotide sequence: TGTGCTCTTGGGGAAGGGGCCTCACAAGGAACTGGGGGATACCCTTTCTACGACACCGATAAACTCATCTTT. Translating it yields CALGEGASQGTGGYPFYDTDKLIF.